Listed below are T cell receptor beta chains from one sample, sequenced in a study of a mutant IDH1 vaccine in newly diagnosed glioma. Antigens for these TCRs are unknown. Profiled with immunoSEQ multiplex PCR; TCRdb holds only in-frame clones, not every one. Counted here are approximately 32,000 clones, roughly 54% occurring once; the ten biggest clones make up more than 9.5%. The sample here was PBMCs, taken from a glioma patient whose treatment included an IDH1 peptide vaccine. These receptors all stem from a young woman with glioma. CDR3s include the opening cysteine and the closing phenylalanine or tryptophan. Fields, in order: V gene, clone size, J gene, D gene, CDR3 protein, CDR3 DNA. A D gene is named only where the DNA matches it firmly. A clone size is listed for some rows: how often the clone was seen (once, few, many), or a class if it is expanded.

TRBV14,few,TRBJ2-2,-,CASSQGVGPNTGELFF,TGTGCCAGCAGCCAAGGGGTGGGACCGAACACCGGGGAGCTGTTTTTT
TRBV14,-,TRBJ2-7,TRBD1,CASSQRTGAYEQYF,TGTGCCAGCAGCCAGAGGACAGGAGCCTACGAGCAGTACTTC
TRBV10-3,-,TRBJ1-1,-,CAIGESRAGVTEAFF,TGTGCCATCGGTGAGTCGAGGGCAGGGGTTACTGAAGCTTTCTTT
TRBV7-6,-,TRBJ2-5,-,CASSSSFQETQYF,TGTGCCAGCAGCTCCTCCTTCCAAGAGACCCAGTACTTC
TRBV5-1,-,TRBJ2-7,TRBD1,CASSSQDRGEQYF,TGCGCCAGCAGCTCCCAGGACAGGGGCGAGCAGTACTTC
TRBV2,-,TRBJ2-3,TRBD2,CASRDGTTDDTQYF,TGTGCCAGCAGAGACGGGACTACCGATGATACGCAGTATTTT
TRBV7-9,medium-sized,TRBJ2-1,-,CASSFGGGNEQFF,TGTGCCAGCAGCTTTGGAGGGGGCAATGAGCAGTTCTTC
TRBV7-2,few,TRBJ2-1,TRBD2,CASSSAGVVNEQFF,TGTGCCAGCAGCTCAGCGGGAGTCGTCAATGAGCAGTTCTTC
TRBV28,-,TRBJ1-1,-,CASGPLAGAVRYTEAFF,TGTGCCAGCGGACCTCTGGCGGGGGCGGTTAGGTACACTGAAGCTTTCTTT
TRBV6-5,once,TRBJ2-5,TRBD1,CASSYMTGQETQYF,TGTGCCAGCAGTTACATGACAGGGCAAGAGACCCAGTACTTC
TRBV4-1,few,TRBJ1-2,TRBD1,CASSPWDSYGYTF,TGCGCCAGCAGCCCCTGGGACAGTTATGGCTACACCTTC
TRBV29-1,-,TRBJ1-2,-,CSVSWGLDYGYTF,TGCAGCGTTTCTTGGGGGTTAGACTATGGCTACACCTTC
TRBV5-1,-,TRBJ2-3,TRBD1,CASSPEGQGTDTQYF,TGCGCCAGCAGCCCGGAGGGACAGGGCACAGATACGCAGTATTTT
TRBV7-9,few,TRBJ2-7,TRBD1,CASSTTGSYEQYF,TGTGCCAGCAGCACGACAGGGTCCTACGAGCAGTACTTC
TRBV5-4,-,TRBJ1-1,-,CASSPQGNTEAFF,TGTGCCAGCAGCCCACAGGGGAACACTGAAGCTTTCTTT
TRBV19,-,TRBJ1-1,-,CASSMTGPFSSEAFF,TGTGCCAGTAGTATGACAGGTCCTTTTTCTTCAGAAGCTTTCTTT
TRBV6-5,-,TRBJ2-7,-,CASSPWTSLDEQYF,TGTGCCAGCAGCCCCTGGACATCTTTGGACGAGCAGTACTTC
TRBV19,-,TRBJ1-2,TRBD1,CASSPSPLTGRGYTF,TGTGCCAGTAGTCCCTCACCCCTGACAGGGCGCGGCTACACCTTC
TRBV6-5,-,TRBJ1-1,TRBD1,CASSHRGEAFF,TGTGCCAGCAGTCACAGGGGTGAAGCTTTCTTT
TRBV28,-,TRBJ2-7,TRBD2,CASSPGLAGGYEQYF,TGTGCCAGCAGTCCAGGACTAGCGGGAGGCTACGAGCAGTACTTC
TRBV5-8,-,TRBJ1-5,TRBD1,CASKKQGIGNQPQHF,TGTGCCAGCAAGAAACAGGGGATAGGCAATCAGCCCCAGCATTTT
TRBV5-1,few,TRBJ2-1,TRBD2,CASSSYSGGGYNEQFF,TGCGCCAGCAGCTCGTATAGCGGGGGAGGTTACAATGAGCAGTTCTTC
TRBV18,-,TRBJ2-7,-,CASSPGGIEQYF,TGTGCCAGCTCACCGGGGGGAATCGAGCAGTACTTC
TRBV7-2,few,TRBJ2-7,TRBD2,CASSPSGGPYEQYF,TGTGCCAGCAGCCCTAGCGGGGGGCCCTACGAGCAGTACTTC
TRBV25-1,-,TRBJ2-7,-,CAIDISPYEQYF,TGTGCCATCGACATATCCCCCTACGAGCAGTACTTC
TRBV19,once,TRBJ1-2,TRBD1,CASSIVGTGTYYGYTF,TGTGCCAGTAGTATTGTCGGGACAGGGACGTACTATGGCTACACCTTC
TRBV28,-,TRBJ2-7,-,CASKALSSYEQYF,TGTGCCAGCAAGGCCCTGAGCTCCTACGAGCAGTACTTC
TRBV11-3,few,TRBJ1-6,TRBD1,CASSPERTGRIRNSPLHF,TGTGCCAGCAGCCCAGAGCGGACAGGGCGGATTCGGAATTCACCCCTCCACTTT
TRBV5-1,-,TRBJ2-3,TRBD1,CASSARQGPSTDTQYF,TGCGCCAGCAGCGCACGACAGGGACCAAGCACAGATACGCAGTATTTT
TRBV7-6,-,TRBJ2-5,TRBD2,CASSLTRREGETQYF,TGTGCCAGCAGCTTGACCCGGAGGGAGGGCGAGACCCAGTACTTC
TRBV2,-,TRBJ2-3,-,CASAGISAIDTQYF,TGTGCCAGCGCGGGGATCTCGGCGATAGATACGCAGTATTTT
TRBV27,-,TRBJ2-2,-,CASSTHTGELFF,TGTGCCAGCAGTACCCACACCGGGGAGCTGTTTTTT
TRBV28,-,TRBJ2-7,-,CASSLGTTISYEQYF,TGTGCCAGCAGTTTGGGCACCACAATTTCCTACGAGCAGTACTTC
TRBV30,-,TRBJ2-7,-,CAWSLPQGRREQYF,TGTGCCTGGAGTTTGCCCCAGGGGAGACGCGAGCAGTACTTC
TRBV5-1,-,TRBJ2-7,TRBD1,CASSLVGGQGAHEQYF,TGCGCCAGCAGCTTGGTGGGGGGACAGGGGGCCCACGAGCAGTACTTC
TRBV5-4,-,TRBJ2-1,-,CASKGWGSPYNEQFF,TGTGCCAGCAAGGGGTGGGGTTCCCCCTACAATGAGCAGTTCTTC
TRBV7-2,few,TRBJ2-5,TRBD2,CASSFSLAGGQETQYF,TGTGCCAGCAGCTTTTCTCTAGCGGGAGGGCAAGAGACCCAGTACTTC
TRBV23-1,-,TRBJ1-1,-,CASSQYIYEGLLNTEAFF,TGCGCCAGCAGTCAGTACATATACGAGGGACTCCTGAACACTGAAGCTTTCTTT
TRBV18,-,TRBJ2-5,-,CASSPLGETQYF,TGTGCCAGCTCACCTCTTGGAGAGACCCAGTACTTC
TRBV9,once,TRBJ2-1,-,CASNVGWGTSRNEQFF,TGTGCCAGCAACGTAGGATGGGGGACTTCGCGCAATGAGCAGTTCTTC
TRBV7-2,-,TRBJ2-4,TRBD1,CASSTGQGMDIQYF,TGTGCCAGCAGCACCGGACAGGGGATGGACATTCAGTACTTC
TRBV4-1,few,TRBJ1-2,-,CASSQEWATVNSNYGYTF,TGCGCCAGCAGCCAAGAATGGGCGACGGTTAATTCTAACTATGGCTACACCTTC
TRBV2,few,TRBJ1-2,-,CASSEDGTGAGPTTYGYTF,TGTGCCAGCAGTGAAGACGGGACTGGGGCAGGGCCTACTACCTATGGCTACACCTTC
TRBV4-1,-,TRBJ2-7,-,CASSQVGGSYEQYF,TGCGCCAGCAGCCAAGTCGGGGGTTCCTACGAGCAGTACTTC
TRBV25-1,-,TRBJ1-5,-,CASSALVSNQPQHF,TGTGCCAGCAGTGCCCTAGTTAGCAATCAGCCCCAGCATTTT
TRBV28,-,TRBJ1-5,-,CASSLLAGDNQPQHF,TGTGCCAGCAGTTTATTGGCAGGGGACAATCAGCCCCAGCATTTT
TRBV6-1,once,TRBJ1-4,-,CASSEVGQGEKLFF,TGTGCCAGCAGTGAAGTTGGGCAGGGAGAAAAACTGTTTTTT
TRBV28,-,TRBJ2-2,TRBD2,CASTSYDGLAGQNTGELFF,TGTGCCAGCACTTCCTACGATGGACTAGCGGGTCAGAACACCGGGGAGCTGTTTTTT
TRBV19,-,TRBJ2-7,-,CASSSRDRPIYEQYF,TGTGCCAGTAGTTCGCGGGACAGACCGATTTACGAGCAGTACTTC
TRBV11-2,-,TRBJ2-7,-,CASSLSVSTYEQYF,TGTGCCAGCAGCCTTAGCGTGTCTACTTACGAGCAGTACTTC
TRBV11-3,few,TRBJ2-2,-,CASSLWGAGGTGELFF,TGTGCCAGCAGCCTCTGGGGGGCAGGGGGCACCGGGGAGCTGTTTTTT
TRBV19,few,TRBJ1-5,TRBD1,CASRTTGAGNQPQHF,TGTGCCAGTAGGACGACAGGGGCGGGCAATCAGCCCCAGCATTTT
TRBV25-1,-,TRBJ2-3,-,CASSEKGGADTQYF,TGTGCCAGCAGTGAAAAGGGGGGGGCAGATACGCAGTATTTT
TRBV19,once,TRBJ2-7,-,CASSSMGYEQYF,TGTGCCAGTAGCTCTATGGGGTACGAGCAGTACTTC
TRBV11-2,once,TRBJ2-7,-,CASSLGEPNEQYF,TGTGCCAGCAGCTTAGGGGAGCCCAACGAGCAGTACTTC
TRBV29-1,-,TRBJ2-7,TRBD1,CSVSGTENYEQYF,TGCAGCGTTTCCGGGACAGAGAACTACGAGCAGTACTTC
TRBV15,once,TRBJ2-5,TRBD2,CATKTSGSQETQYF,TGTGCCACTAAGACTAGCGGCAGTCAAGAGACCCAGTACTTC
TRBV19,-,TRBJ2-3,-,CASGKGGLTDTQYF,TGTGCCAGTGGTAAGGGGGGCCTCACAGATACGCAGTATTTT